A single sample gave rise to the 5 T cell receptor beta chains below, sequenced in a study of beta chain features in type 1 diabetes. Reverse transcription of all isolated RNA meant that expressed TCRB transcripts were sequenced. Produced via immunoSEQ multiplex PCR; TCRdb's table is partial and in-frame only. The repertoire includes more than 120,000 clones, under 11% of them detected once, and under 1.5% sits in the top ten. The sample taken for sequencing was naive CD4+ T cells from blood. These TCRs come from a man aged 18 to 29 in good health.

The V gene is TRBV19, the J gene TRBJ2-3; 12 bases align to TRBD2. The germline V gene encodes CDR1 LNHDA and CDR2 SQIVND (reference sequence). The CDR3 totals 14 residues. The junction had 2 bases not matched to a gene; V was cut back by 8 bases and J by 2 bases. The CDR3 region has the DNA TGTGCCAGTCGGACTAGCGGGGCCACAGATACGCAGTATTTT. It encodes CASRTSGATDTQYF.

This clone was seen once. J is TRBJ1-5 and V is TRBV28; 10 bases fit TRBD1. This CDR3 comprises 15 residues. CDR1 and CDR2 (germline): MDHEN, SYDVKM. Germline trimming cut 6 bases from V and 4 bases from J; bases unmatched to any gene: 6. The CDR3 reads CASSPRTGGNQPQHF. The CDR3 region has the DNA TGTGCCAGCAGCCCCCGGACAGGGGGGAATCAGCCCCAGCATTTT.

A few counts support this clone. This chain connects TRBV4-3 to TRBJ2-1; D gene unclear. In germline, CDR1 is LGHNA, CDR2 YSLEER. This CDR3 is 15 amino acids long. V was clipped by 0 bases and J by 6 bases, with 12 bases between them. CDR3 amino acids: CASSQEIKESNEQFF. The CDR3 region has the DNA TGCGCCAGCAGCCAAGAAATCAAGGAGAGCAATGAGCAGTTCTTC.

This clone has more than one count but fewer than ten. V is TRBV5-1 and J is TRBJ1-1; maybe TRBD1 (6 bases). The germline V and J ends were trimmed by 4 bases and 0 bases, with 16 bases remaining between them. The CDR3 length is 16 residues. CDR1 is SGHRS, CDR2 YFSETQ, per germline. CDR3 amino acids: CASSPGDTRLNTEAFF. CDR3 nucleotides: TGCGCCAGCAGCCCTGGGGACACCCGTTTGAACACTGAAGCTTTCTTT. Looking up the rest from reference TRBV5-1 and TRBJ1-1 gives the full variable domain: KAGVTQTPRYLIKTRGQQVTLSCSPISGHRSVSWYQQTPGQGLQFLFEYFSETQRNKGNFPGRFSGRQFSNSRSEMNVSTLELGDSALYLCASSPGDTRLNTEAFFGQGTRLTVV.

The chain is built from TRBV6-5 and TRBJ2-1; 10 nucleotides line up with TRBD1. This CDR3 has 15 residues. Germline V lookup: CDR1 MNHEY, CDR2 SVGAGI. Trimming cost V 6 bases and J 7 bases; bases outside gene matches: 9. As DNA, the CDR3 is TGTGCCAGCAGGCGAGACAGGGGGCTTCTGAATGAGCAGTTCTTC. Translating it yields CASRRDRGLLNEQFF.